This is a list of T cell receptor beta chains from one sample in a study of Graves' ophthalmopathy and Graves' hyperthyroidism. TCRdb redid the calling of the multiplex PCR reads with MiXCR, one entry per CDR3 protein. The repertoire holds under 800,000 distinct CDR3 sequences, with about 20% as singletons. The sequenced sample consisted of peripheral blood. Receptor source: a woman between 18 and 29 years old with stable Graves' hyperthyroidism. Some clones in this sample may be carry-over from other donors' samples. CDR3s include the opening cysteine and the closing phenylalanine or tryptophan. A D gene is named only where the DNA matches it firmly. Clone size is not always given. Where it is, it says once, few, many or a class for expanded clones.

clone size: NA; J gene: TRBJ2-2; V gene: TRBV2; D gene: NA; CDR3 protein: CATWTDANTGELFF; CDR3 DNA: TGTGCCACCTGGACGGACGCGAACACCGGGGAGCTGTTTTTT
clone size: many; J gene: TRBJ2-7; V gene: TRBV12-3/TRBV12-4; D gene: NA; CDR3 protein: CASKVTDSYEQYF; CDR3 DNA: TGTGCCAGCAAGGTCACGGACTCCTACGAGCAGTACTTC
clone size: many; J gene: TRBJ1-2; V gene: TRBV5-6; D gene: TRBD1; CDR3 protein: CASSRGQGTNYGYTF; CDR3 DNA: TGTGCCAGCAGCCGAGGACAGGGCACTAACTATGGCTACACCTTC
clone size: few; J gene: TRBJ1-2; V gene: TRBV5-1; D gene: TRBD1; CDR3 protein: CASSSVTGGPFSYGYTF; CDR3 DNA: TGCGCCAGCAGCTCCGTCACAGGGGGCCCGTTTAGCTATGGCTACACCTTC
clone size: many; J gene: TRBJ2-7; V gene: TRBV2; D gene: NA; CDR3 protein: CASSENGGSYEQYF; CDR3 DNA: TGTGCCAGCAGTGAAAACGGCGGCTCCTACGAGCAGTACTTC
clone size: many; J gene: TRBJ1-1; V gene: TRBV11-2; D gene: NA; CDR3 protein: CASSLGPVNTKAFF; CDR3 DNA: TGTGCCAGCAGCTTAGGTCCCGTGAACACTAAAGCTTTCTTT
clone size: many; J gene: TRBJ2-5; V gene: TRBV11-2; D gene: NA; CDR3 protein: CASSSDGKRTQYF; CDR3 DNA: TGTGCCAGCAGTTCGGACGGAAAAAGGACCCAGTACTTC
clone size: NA; J gene: TRBJ2-2; V gene: TRBV2; D gene: NA; CDR3 protein: CASEAGPGELFF; CDR3 DNA: TGTGCCAGCGAGGCGGGACCCGGGGAGCTGTTTTTT
clone size: NA; J gene: TRBJ1-1; V gene: TRBV4-2; D gene: TRBD1; CDR3 protein: CASSIGGQGKINTEAFF; CDR3 DNA: TGTGCCAGCAGTATTGGGGGACAGGGGAAAATTAACACTGAAGCTTTCTTT
clone size: NA; J gene: TRBJ2-7; V gene: TRBV19; D gene: NA; CDR3 protein: CASSSAMSSYEQYF; CDR3 DNA: TGTGCCAGTAGTAGCGCGATGAGCTCCTACGAGCAGTACTTC
clone size: many; J gene: TRBJ1-5; V gene: TRBV6-1; D gene: NA; CDR3 protein: CASSEEVTSRNQPQHF; CDR3 DNA: TGTGCCAGCAGTGAAGAAGTGACCTCACGAAATCAGCCCCAGCATTTT
clone size: NA; J gene: TRBJ2-7; V gene: TRBV9; D gene: NA; CDR3 protein: CASSVGLLSYEQYF; CDR3 DNA: TGTGCCAGCAGCGTAGGGCTTCTGTCCTACGAGCAGTACTTC
clone size: many; J gene: TRBJ1-5; V gene: TRBV19; D gene: NA; CDR3 protein: CASSIGWGTPIGQPQHF; CDR3 DNA: TGTGCCAGTAGTATCGGTTGGGGAACCCCTATAGGACAGCCCCAGCATTTT
clone size: NA; J gene: TRBJ2-2; V gene: TRBV11-2; D gene: NA; CDR3 protein: CASSRYLTVQGTGELFF; CDR3 DNA: TGTGCCAGCAGCCGATATTTGACAGTTCAGGGCACCGGGGAGCTGTTTTTT
clone size: many; J gene: TRBJ2-7; V gene: TRBV7-2; D gene: TRBD1; CDR3 protein: CASSGDRGDEQYF; CDR3 DNA: TGTGCCAGCAGCGGGGACAGGGGGGACGAGCAGTACTTC
clone size: few; J gene: TRBJ2-5; V gene: TRBV20-1; D gene: NA; CDR3 protein: CSAPWQLTETQYF; CDR3 DNA: TGCAGTGCCCCGTGGCAGTTGACCGAGACCCAGTACTTC
clone size: NA; J gene: TRBJ1-2; V gene: TRBV6-1; D gene: NA; CDR3 protein: CASRSDIIYGYTF; CDR3 DNA: TGTGCCAGCAGATCGGACATTATCTATGGCTACACCTTC
clone size: few; J gene: TRBJ1-5; V gene: TRBV7-8; D gene: NA; CDR3 protein: CASSLLYGDQPQHF; CDR3 DNA: TGTGCCAGCAGCTTACTGTATGGAGATCAGCCCCAGCATTTT
clone size: once; J gene: TRBJ1-6; V gene: TRBV6-1; D gene: TRBD1; CDR3 protein: CASSGGLTGTGTPLHF; CDR3 DNA: TGTGCCAGCAGTGGGGGATTAACCGGGACAGGGACACCCCTCCACTTT
clone size: NA; J gene: TRBJ1-5; V gene: TRBV6-1; D gene: NA; CDR3 protein: CASSTGGRQPQHF; CDR3 DNA: TGTGCCAGCAGCACGGGGGGACGCCAGCCCCAGCATTTT
clone size: many; J gene: TRBJ1-5; V gene: TRBV29-1; D gene: TRBD1; CDR3 protein: CSATGGPNQPQHF; CDR3 DNA: TGCAGCGCTACAGGGGGTCCGAATCAGCCCCAGCATTTT
clone size: many; J gene: TRBJ2-2; V gene: TRBV20-1; D gene: NA; CDR3 protein: CSARTTNTGELFF; CDR3 DNA: TGCAGTGCCCGAACTACGAACACCGGGGAGCTGTTTTTT
clone size: NA; J gene: TRBJ2-7; V gene: TRBV11-2; D gene: TRBD2; CDR3 protein: CASSSTLGRELSYEQYF; CDR3 DNA: TGTGCCAGCAGCTCCACCTTGGGGCGGGAGCTATCCTACGAGCAGTACTTC
clone size: NA; J gene: TRBJ1-1; V gene: TRBV10-2; D gene: TRBD1; CDR3 protein: CASTLGDRGRTEAFF; CDR3 DNA: TGCGCCAGCACCCTGGGGGACAGGGGGCGCACTGAAGCTTTCTTT
clone size: many; J gene: TRBJ1-5; V gene: TRBV10-3; D gene: NA; CDR3 protein: CAISPTSGENERDSNQPQHF; CDR3 DNA: TGTGCCATCAGCCCAACTTCTGGGGAAAATGAGAGGGATAGCAATCAGCCCCAGCATTTT
clone size: many; J gene: TRBJ1-2; V gene: TRBV20-1; D gene: NA; CDR3 protein: CSARDFAGVRGYTF; CDR3 DNA: TGCAGTGCTAGAGATTTCGCAGGGGTGAGAGGCTACACCTTC
clone size: many; J gene: TRBJ1-2; V gene: TRBV3-1; D gene: NA; CDR3 protein: CASSQAATSYGYTF; CDR3 DNA: TGTGCCAGCAGCCAAGCGGCGACGAGCTATGGCTACACCTTC